This section outlines one T cell receptor beta chain sequence together with its context. Its antigen is undetermined. Trimming removed 0 bases from V and 5 bases from J, with 22 bases in between. Per germline, CDR1 GTSNPN and CDR2 SVGIG (reference sequence). This CDR3 spans 17 amino acids. This specimen belongs to a study of cytomegalovirus exposure and HLA in healthy donors. The PCR used 60 Vbeta and 13 Jbeta primers. TCRdb's copy holds only in-frame clones and misses some; the assay was immunoSEQ multiplex PCR. The table has roughly 67,000 clones, 75% seen once. General study findings and limits: Data from an earlier analysis indicated that most TCR beta V segments were productive either about 90% or about 30% of the time. An Asian-associated ancestry cluster reportedly showed fewer N-insertions than the roughly 700-donor mean in a later analysis. Reported performance of the classifier showed diagnosis of cytomegalovirus status with high specificity and sensitivity. V- and J-gene trimming in TCR beta was tied to a missense DCLRE1C variant by an analysis performed later.

The origin of this receptor is a man in his sixties in good health and CMV-seropositive. Sample: PBMCs. The chain is built from TRBV30 and TRBJ2-5; the D gene is possibly TRBD2 (6 bases). The CDR3 loop reads CAWSVRWSGPRDETQYF. The CDR3 nucleotides are TGTGCCTGGAGTGTGCGGTGGAGCGGGCCTAGGGATGAGACCCAGTACTTC.